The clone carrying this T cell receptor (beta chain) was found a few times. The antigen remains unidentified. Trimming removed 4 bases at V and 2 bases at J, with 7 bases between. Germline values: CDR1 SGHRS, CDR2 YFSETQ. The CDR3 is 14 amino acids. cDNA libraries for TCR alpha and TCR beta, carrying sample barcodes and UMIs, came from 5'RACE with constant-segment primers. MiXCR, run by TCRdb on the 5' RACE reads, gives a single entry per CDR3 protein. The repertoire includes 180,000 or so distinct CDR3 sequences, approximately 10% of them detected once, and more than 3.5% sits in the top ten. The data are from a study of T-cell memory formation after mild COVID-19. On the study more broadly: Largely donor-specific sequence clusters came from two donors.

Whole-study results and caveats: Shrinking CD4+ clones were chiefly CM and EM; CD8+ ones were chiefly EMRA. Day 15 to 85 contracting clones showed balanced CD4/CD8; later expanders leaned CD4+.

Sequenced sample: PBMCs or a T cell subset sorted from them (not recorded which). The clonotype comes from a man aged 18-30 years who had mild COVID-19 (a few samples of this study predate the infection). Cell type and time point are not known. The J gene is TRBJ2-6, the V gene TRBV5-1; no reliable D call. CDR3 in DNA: TGCGCCAGCAGCCTGGGGACTGGGGCCAACGTCCTGACTTTC. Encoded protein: CASSLGTGANVLTF.